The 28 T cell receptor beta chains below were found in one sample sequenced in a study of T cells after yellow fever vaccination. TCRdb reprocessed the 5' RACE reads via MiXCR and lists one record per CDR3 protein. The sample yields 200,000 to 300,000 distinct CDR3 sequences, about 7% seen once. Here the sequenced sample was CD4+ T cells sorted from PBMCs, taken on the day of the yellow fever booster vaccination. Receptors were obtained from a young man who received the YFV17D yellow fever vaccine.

CDR3 loop: CASSSGWGQNNEQYF. For the CDR3, the DNA is TGCGCCAGCAGCTCAGGGTGGGGACAGAATAACGAGCAGTACTTC. The chain joins TRBV5-1 to TRBJ2-7; TRBD1 matches at 7 bases. The CDR3 extends over 15 amino acids. The J segment lost 5 bases and the V segment lost 3 bases, leaving 11 bases of the junction unmatched. Germline V gene lookup returns CDR1 SGHRS and CDR2 YFSETQ.

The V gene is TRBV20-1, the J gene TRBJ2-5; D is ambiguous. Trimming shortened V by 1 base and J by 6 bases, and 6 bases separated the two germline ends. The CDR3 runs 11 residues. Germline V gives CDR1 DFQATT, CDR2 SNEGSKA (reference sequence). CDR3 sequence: CSARVGKTQYF. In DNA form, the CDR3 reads TGCAGTGCTAGAGTTGGGAAGACCCAGTACTTC.

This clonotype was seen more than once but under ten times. The CDR3 DNA reads TGTGCCAGCAGCTTAGCACTAGCGGGAGAGAAGCAGTACTTC. Translation: CASSLALAGEKQYF. The chain joins TRBV7-9 to TRBJ2-7, with 11 bases lining up with TRBD2. With V trimmed by 0 bases and J by 8 bases, 3 bases remained unmatched. Germline CDR1 is SEHNR and CDR2 is FQNEAQ (reference sequence). The CDR3 is made up of 14 amino acids.

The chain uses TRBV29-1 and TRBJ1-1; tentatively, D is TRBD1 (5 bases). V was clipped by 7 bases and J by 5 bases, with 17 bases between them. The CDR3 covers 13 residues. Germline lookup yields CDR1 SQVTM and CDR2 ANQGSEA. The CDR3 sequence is CSGQRSQGTEAFF. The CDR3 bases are TGCAGCGGGCAGAGATCCCAGGGAACTGAAGCTTTCTTT.

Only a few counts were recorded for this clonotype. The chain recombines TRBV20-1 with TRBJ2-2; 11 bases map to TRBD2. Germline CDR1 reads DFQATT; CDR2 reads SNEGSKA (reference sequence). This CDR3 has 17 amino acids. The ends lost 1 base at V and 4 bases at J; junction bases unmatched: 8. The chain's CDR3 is CSARVVLAGVSTGELFF. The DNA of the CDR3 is TGCAGTGCTAGAGTGGTACTAGCGGGAGTGAGCACCGGGGAGCTGTTTTTT.

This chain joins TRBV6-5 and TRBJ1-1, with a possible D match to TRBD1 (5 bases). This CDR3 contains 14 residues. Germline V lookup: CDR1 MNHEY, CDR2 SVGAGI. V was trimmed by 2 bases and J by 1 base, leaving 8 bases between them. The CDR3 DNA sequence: TGTGCCAGCAGTTACCGGGGACGGAACACTGAAGCTTTCTTT. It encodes CASSYRGRNTEAFF.

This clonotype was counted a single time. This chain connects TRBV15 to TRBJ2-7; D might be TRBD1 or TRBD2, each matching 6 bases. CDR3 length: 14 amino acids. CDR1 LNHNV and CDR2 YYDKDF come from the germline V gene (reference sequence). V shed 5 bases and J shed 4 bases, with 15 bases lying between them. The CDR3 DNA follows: TGTGCCACCAGCGGGGGCCCCCGGGGGTACGAGCAGTACTTC. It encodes CATSGGPRGYEQYF.

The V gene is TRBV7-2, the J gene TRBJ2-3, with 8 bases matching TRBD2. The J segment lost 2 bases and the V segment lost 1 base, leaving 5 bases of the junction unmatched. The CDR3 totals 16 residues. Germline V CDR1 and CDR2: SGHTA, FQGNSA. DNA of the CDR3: TGTGCCAGCAGCTTAGGGCTAGCGGGCCACACAGATACGCAGTATTTT. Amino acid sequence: CASSLGLAGHTDTQYF.

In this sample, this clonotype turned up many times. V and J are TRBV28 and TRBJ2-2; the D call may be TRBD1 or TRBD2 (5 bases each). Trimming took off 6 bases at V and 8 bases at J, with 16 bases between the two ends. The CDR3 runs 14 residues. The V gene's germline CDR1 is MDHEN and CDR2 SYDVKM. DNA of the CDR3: TGTGCCAGCAGGAAGGGACGCCTTGTAGGGGAGCTGTTTTTT. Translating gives CASRKGRLVGELFF.

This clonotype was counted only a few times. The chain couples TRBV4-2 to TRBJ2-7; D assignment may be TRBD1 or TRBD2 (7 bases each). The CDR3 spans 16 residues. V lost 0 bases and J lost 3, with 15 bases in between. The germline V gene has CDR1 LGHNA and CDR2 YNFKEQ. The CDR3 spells CASSQDPTGRVYEQYF. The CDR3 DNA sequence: TGTGCCAGCAGCCAAGACCCGACAGGGAGGGTCTACGAGCAGTACTTC.

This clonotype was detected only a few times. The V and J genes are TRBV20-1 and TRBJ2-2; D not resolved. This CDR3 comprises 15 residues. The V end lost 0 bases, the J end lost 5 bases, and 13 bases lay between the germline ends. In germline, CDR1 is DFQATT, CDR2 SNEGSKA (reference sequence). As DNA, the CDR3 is TGCAGTGCTAGAGATCCCGCGACACATACCGGGGAGCTGTTTTTT. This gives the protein CSARDPATHTGELFF.

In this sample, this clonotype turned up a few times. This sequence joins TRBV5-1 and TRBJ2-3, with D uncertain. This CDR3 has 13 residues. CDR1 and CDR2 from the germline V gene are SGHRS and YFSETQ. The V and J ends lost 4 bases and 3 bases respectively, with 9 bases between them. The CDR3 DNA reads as TGCGCCAGCAGCGCCGGACCTACAGATACGCAGTATTTT. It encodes CASSAGPTDTQYF.

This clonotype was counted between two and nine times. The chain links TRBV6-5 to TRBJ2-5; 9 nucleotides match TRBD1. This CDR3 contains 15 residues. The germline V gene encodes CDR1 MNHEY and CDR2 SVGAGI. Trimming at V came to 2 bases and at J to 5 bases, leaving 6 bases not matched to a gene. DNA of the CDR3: TGTGCCAGCAGTTACAGCACAGGGGGCTTGGAGACCCAGTACTTC. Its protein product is CASSYSTGGLETQYF.

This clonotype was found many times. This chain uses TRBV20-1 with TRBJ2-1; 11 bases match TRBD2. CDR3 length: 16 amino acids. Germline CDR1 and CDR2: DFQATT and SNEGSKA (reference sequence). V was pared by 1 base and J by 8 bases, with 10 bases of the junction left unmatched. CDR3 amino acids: CSARVLAGGPAHEQFF. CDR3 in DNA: TGCAGTGCTAGAGTCTTAGCGGGAGGGCCTGCTCATGAGCAGTTCTTC.

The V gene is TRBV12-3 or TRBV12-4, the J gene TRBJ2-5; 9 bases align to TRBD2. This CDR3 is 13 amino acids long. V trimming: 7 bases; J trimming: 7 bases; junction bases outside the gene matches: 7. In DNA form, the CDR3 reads TGTGCCAGCAAAAAGCGGGAGGTTGGGACCCAGTACTTC. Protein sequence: CASKKREVGTQYF.

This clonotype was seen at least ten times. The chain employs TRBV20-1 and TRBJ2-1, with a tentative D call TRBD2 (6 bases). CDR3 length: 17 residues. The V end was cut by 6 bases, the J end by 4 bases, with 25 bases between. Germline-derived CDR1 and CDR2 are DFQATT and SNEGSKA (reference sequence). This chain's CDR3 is CSAVDHSGTSRYNEQFF. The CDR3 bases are TGCAGTGCAGTTGATCATTCCGGGACTTCCAGGTACAATGAGCAGTTCTTC.

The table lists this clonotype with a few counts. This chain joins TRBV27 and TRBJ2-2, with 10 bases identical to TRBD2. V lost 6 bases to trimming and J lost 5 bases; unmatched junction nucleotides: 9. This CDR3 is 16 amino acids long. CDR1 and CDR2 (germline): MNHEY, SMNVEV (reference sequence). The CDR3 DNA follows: TGTGCCAGCAGCCCACTAGCGGGATCTGCAACCGGGGAGCTGTTTTTT. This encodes CASSPLAGSATGELFF.

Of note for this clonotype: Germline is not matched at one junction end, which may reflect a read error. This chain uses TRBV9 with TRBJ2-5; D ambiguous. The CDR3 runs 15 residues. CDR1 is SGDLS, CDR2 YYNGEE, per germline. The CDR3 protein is CASSVLGASQENQYF. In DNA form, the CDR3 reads TGTGCCAGCAGCGTATTGGGCGCGAGCCAAGAGAACCAGTACTTC.

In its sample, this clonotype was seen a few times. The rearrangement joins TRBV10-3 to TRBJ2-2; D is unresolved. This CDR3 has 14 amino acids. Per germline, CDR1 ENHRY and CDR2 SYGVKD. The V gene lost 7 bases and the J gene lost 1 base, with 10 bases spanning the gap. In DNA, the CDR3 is TGTGCCATCACTAAGGAGCGGAACACCGGGGAGCTGTTTTTT. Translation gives CAITKERNTGELFF.

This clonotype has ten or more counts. The CDR3 DNA follows: TGTGCCAGCAGCTTAGACGCTGCCCGGGGAAACATTCAGTACTTC. Translating it yields CASSLDAARGNIQYF. V and J are TRBV7-3 and TRBJ2-4, with a weak D call TRBD2 (5 bases). V lost 2 bases to trimming and J lost 6 bases, with 14 bases between them. The CDR3 is 15 residues long. Germline V gene data show CDR1 as SGHTA and CDR2 as FQGTGA. Drawing the rest from reference TRBV7-3 and TRBJ2-4, the complete variable domain is GAGVSQTPSNKVTEKGKYVELRCDPISGHTALYWYRQSLGQGPEFLIYFQGTGAADDSGLPNDRFFAVRPEGSVSTLKIQRTERGDSAVYLCASSLDAARGNIQYFGAGTRLSVL.

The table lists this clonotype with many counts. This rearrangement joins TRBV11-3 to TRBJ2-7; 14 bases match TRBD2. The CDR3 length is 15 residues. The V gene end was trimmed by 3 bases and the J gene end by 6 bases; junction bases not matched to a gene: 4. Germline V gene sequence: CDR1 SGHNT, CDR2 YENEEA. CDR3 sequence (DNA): TGTGCCAGCAGCTTGGGACTAGCGGGAGTCAGCGAGCAGTACTTC. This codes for CASSLGLAGVSEQYF.

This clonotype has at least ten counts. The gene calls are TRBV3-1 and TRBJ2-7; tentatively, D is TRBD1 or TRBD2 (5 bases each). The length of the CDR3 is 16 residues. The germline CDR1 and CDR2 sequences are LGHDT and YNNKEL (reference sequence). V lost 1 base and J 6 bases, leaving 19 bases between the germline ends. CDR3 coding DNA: TGTGCCAGCAGCCAAGGAGGGGCAGGTCAGGCCGCCGAGCAGTACTTC. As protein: CASSQGGAGQAAEQYF.

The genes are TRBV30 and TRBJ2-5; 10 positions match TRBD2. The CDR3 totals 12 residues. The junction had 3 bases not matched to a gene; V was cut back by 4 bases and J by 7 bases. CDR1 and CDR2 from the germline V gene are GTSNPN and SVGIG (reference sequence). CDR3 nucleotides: TGTGCCTGGACTAGCGGGAGTGCGACCCAGTACTTC. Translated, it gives CAWTSGSATQYF.

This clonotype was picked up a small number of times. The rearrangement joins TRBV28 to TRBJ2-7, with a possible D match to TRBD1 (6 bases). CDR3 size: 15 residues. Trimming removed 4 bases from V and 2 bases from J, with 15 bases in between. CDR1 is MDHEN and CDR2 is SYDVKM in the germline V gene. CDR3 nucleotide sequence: TGTGCCAGCAGTTCCCCTGGGGACACCGCCTACGAGCAGTACTTC. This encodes CASSSPGDTAYEQYF.

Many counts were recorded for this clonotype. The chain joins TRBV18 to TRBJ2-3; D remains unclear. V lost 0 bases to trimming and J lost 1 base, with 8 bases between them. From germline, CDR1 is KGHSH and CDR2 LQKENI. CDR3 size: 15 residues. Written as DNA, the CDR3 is TGTGCCAGCTCACCACCTCTAAAGGGCACAGATACGCAGTATTTT. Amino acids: CASSPPLKGTDTQYF.

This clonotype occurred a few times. CDR3 residues: CASSSWTGGNSYEQYF. CDR3 coding DNA: TGCGCCAGCAGCTCTTGGACAGGGGGGAATTCCTACGAGCAGTACTTC. The chain carries TRBV5-1 and TRBJ2-7; 10 positions match TRBD1. Trimming removed 3 bases from V and 1 base from J; junction bases left unmatched: 7. This CDR3 has 16 amino acids. Germline CDR1 and CDR2: SGHRS and YFSETQ. Using reference TRBV5-1 and TRBJ2-7 for the parts outside the CDR3, the full variable domain is KAGVTQTPRYLIKTRGQQVTLSCSPISGHRSVSWYQQTPGQGLQFLFEYFSETQRNKGNFPGRFSGRQFSNSRSEMNVSTLELGDSALYLCASSSWTGGNSYEQYFGPGTRLTVT.

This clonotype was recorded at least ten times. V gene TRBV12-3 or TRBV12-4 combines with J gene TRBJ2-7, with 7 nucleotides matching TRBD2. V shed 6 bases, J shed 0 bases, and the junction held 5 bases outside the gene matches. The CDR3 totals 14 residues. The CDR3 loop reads CASSRDYLSYEQYF. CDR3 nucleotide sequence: TGTGCCAGCAGCCGGGACTACCTCTCCTACGAGCAGTACTTC.

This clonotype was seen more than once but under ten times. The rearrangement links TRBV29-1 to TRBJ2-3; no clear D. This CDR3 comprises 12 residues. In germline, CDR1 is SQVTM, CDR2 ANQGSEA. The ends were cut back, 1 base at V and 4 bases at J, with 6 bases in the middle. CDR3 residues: CSVEGSPDTQYF. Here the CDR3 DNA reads TGCAGCGTTGAAGGGTCACCAGATACGCAGTATTTT.